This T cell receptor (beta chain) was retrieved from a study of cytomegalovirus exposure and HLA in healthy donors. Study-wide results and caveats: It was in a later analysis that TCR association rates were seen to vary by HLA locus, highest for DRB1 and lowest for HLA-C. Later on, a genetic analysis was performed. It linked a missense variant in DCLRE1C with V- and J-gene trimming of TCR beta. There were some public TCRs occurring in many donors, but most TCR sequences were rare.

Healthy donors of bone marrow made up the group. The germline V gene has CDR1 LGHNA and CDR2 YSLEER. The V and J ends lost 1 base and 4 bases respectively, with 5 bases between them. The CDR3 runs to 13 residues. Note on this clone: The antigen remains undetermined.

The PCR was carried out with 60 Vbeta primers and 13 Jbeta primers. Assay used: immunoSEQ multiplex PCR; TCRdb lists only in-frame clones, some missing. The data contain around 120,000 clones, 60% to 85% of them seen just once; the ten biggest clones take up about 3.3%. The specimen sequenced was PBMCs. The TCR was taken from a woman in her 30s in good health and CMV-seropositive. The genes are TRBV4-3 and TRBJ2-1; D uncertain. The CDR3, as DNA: TGCGCCAGCAGCCAAGGTATTTACAATGAGCAGTTCTTC. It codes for CASSQGIYNEQFF.